Below are 16 T cell receptor beta chains sequenced from a single sample in a study of PD-L1 blockade in urothelial cancer. Specified time point: pretreatment peripheral blood. Profiled with immunoSEQ multiplex PCR; TCRdb holds only in-frame clones, not every one. The table lists tens of thousands of clones, around 88% of them singletons. The source material was PBMCs, sampled around atezolizumab (anti-PD-L1) treatment. These receptor sequences come from a woman in her sixties with urothelial cancer.

The chain has TRBV11-2 and TRBJ1-1, with a possible D match to TRBD1 (6 bases). V gave up 3 bases and J gave up 5 bases, with 13 bases separating them. CDR1 is SGHAT, CDR2 FQNNGV, per germline. CDR3 length: 14 amino acids. In DNA form, the CDR3 reads TGTGCCAGCAGCTTCCAACAGGGAAGGACTGAAGCTTTCTTT. This sequence encodes CASSFQQGRTEAFF. The whole variable domain, filled in from reference TRBV11-2 and TRBJ1-1, reads EAGVAQSPRYKIIEKRQSVAFWCNPISGHATLYWYQQILGQGPKLLIQFQNNGVVDDSQLPKDRFSAERLKGVDSTLKIQPAKLEDSAVYLCASSFQQGRTEAFFGQGTRLTVV.

This clone was observed once. Other nucleotide sequences from this sample produce the same CDR3. The CDR3 protein is CAISESRGNTIYF. As DNA, the CDR3 is TGTGCCATCAGTGAGTCCAGAGGAAACACCATATATTTT. This sequence joins TRBV10-3 and TRBJ1-3; D call uncertain. Germline V CDR1 and CDR2: ENHRY, SYGVKD. Trimming shortened V by 0 bases and J by 4 bases, and 4 bases separated the two germline ends. The CDR3 runs to 13 residues.

The chain couples TRBV4-1 to TRBJ1-2; D perhaps matches TRBD1 (5 bases). The CDR3 consists of 16 residues. Germline CDR1 is MGHRA and CDR2 is YSYEKL. The ends were cut back, 0 bases at V and 4 bases at J, with 15 bases in the middle. CDR3 in amino acids: CASSQEASRASYGYTF. CDR3 DNA: TGCGCCAGCAGCCAAGAAGCGAGCAGGGCGTCCTATGGCTACACCTTC.

This clone occurred once. This chain links TRBV29-1 with TRBJ1-2; 7 positions agree with TRBD1. The CDR3 is 15 amino acids. After removal of 8 bases from V and 8 bases from J, the junction contained 20 bases not matched to a gene. CDR1 SQVTM and CDR2 ANQGSEA come from the germline V gene. CDR3 coding DNA: TGCAGCTACAGCGGAGCGGGCAGGGGGTCGGGAGGCTACACCTTC. It is translated as CSYSGAGRGSGGYTF.

The chain combines TRBV10-3 with TRBJ1-2, with D perhaps TRBD1 (6 bases). Germline CDR1 ENHRY, CDR2 SYGVKD. CDR3 length: 14 residues. The V end lost 3 bases, the J end lost 9 bases, and 17 bases lay between the germline ends. The CDR3 loop reads CAISDPPGTRSYTF. For the CDR3, the DNA is TGTGCCATCAGTGACCCTCCCGGGACAAGAAGCTACACCTTC.

V gene TRBV12-5 combines with J gene TRBJ2-2; D might be TRBD1 (6 bases). CDR3 length equals 15 residues. Trimming pared 2 bases from V and 4 bases from J, leaving 11 bases between. Looked up from germline, CDR1 is LGHNT and CDR2 is FRNRAP. CDR3 in amino acids: CASGLLQGPTGELFF. The CDR3, as DNA: TGTGCTAGTGGTTTGCTACAGGGACCCACCGGGGAGCTGTTTTTT.

The rearrangement joins TRBV6-1 to TRBJ2-1, with a possible D match to TRBD2 (5 bases). The CDR3 has 16 amino acids. The germline V gene encodes CDR1 MNHNS and CDR2 SASEGT. V lost 2 bases, J lost 0 bases, and 11 bases lay in between. CDR3 residues: CASSEFAGASYNEQFF. CDR3 nucleotides: TGTGCCAGCAGTGAATTCGCGGGTGCCTCCTACAATGAGCAGTTCTTC.

The rearrangement links TRBV18 to TRBJ1-4; D remains unclear. The CDR3 totals 16 residues. V lost 3 bases to trimming and J lost 0 bases, with 11 bases between them. CDR1 KGHSH and CDR2 LQKENI come from the germline V gene. CDR3 DNA: TGTGCCAGCTCACCTTTACACAGAGCAACTAATGAAAAACTGTTTTTT. This gives the protein CASSPLHRATNEKLFF. The whole variable domain, remainder taken from reference TRBV18 and TRBJ1-4, is NAGVMQNPRHLVRRRGQEARLRCSPMKGHSHVYWYRQLPEEGLKFMVYLQKENIIDESGMPKERFSAEFPKEGPSILRIQQVVRGDSAAYFCASSPLHRATNEKLFFGSGTQLSVL.

The rearrangement joins TRBV10-3 to TRBJ2-7, with 7 positions matching TRBD1. The germline gives CDR1 ENHRY, CDR2 SYGVKD. V was clipped by 2 bases and J by 5 bases; unmatched bases: 12. The CDR3 is made up of 16 amino acids. CDR3 region: CAISEPPGNRGHEQYF. CDR3 DNA: TGTGCCATCAGTGAGCCACCTGGAAACAGGGGCCACGAGCAGTACTTC.

The V call is TRBV29-1, the J call TRBJ2-5; tentative D call: TRBD2 (5 bases). The CDR3 consists of 12 residues. V lost 5 bases and J lost 5, with 12 bases in between. The germline V gene encodes CDR1 SQVTM and CDR2 ANQGSEA. In nucleotides, the CDR3 is TGCAGCGTTTTGCACGGCGGGGAGACCCAGTACTTC. Its translation: CSVLHGGETQYF.

The chain links TRBV11-2 to TRBJ2-7; 9 nucleotides line up with TRBD1. From germline, CDR1 is SGHAT and CDR2 FQNNGV. Trimming took 6 bases from V and 3 from J; bases not matched to a gene: 9. CDR3 length equals 15 residues. The CDR3 is CASRATGTGLYEQYF. The CDR3 DNA sequence: TGTGCCAGCAGAGCCACCGGGACAGGGCTCTACGAGCAGTACTTC.

V gene TRBV5-1 combines with J gene TRBJ2-3, with TRBD2 identical over 7 bases. The CDR3 covers 16 residues. Trimming cost V 0 bases and J 4 bases; bases outside gene matches: 8. CDR1 and CDR2 from the germline V gene are SGHRS and YFSETQ. The CDR3 spells CASSLGWGGGADTQYF. The DNA for the CDR3 is TGCGCCAGCAGCTTGGGTTGGGGGGGAGGCGCAGATACGCAGTATTTT.

The chain uses TRBV4-2 and TRBJ2-5, with D maybe TRBD2 (6 bases). The V gene lost 6 bases and the J gene lost 4 bases, with 15 bases spanning the gap. This CDR3 comprises 14 residues. The V gene's germline CDR1 is LGHNA and CDR2 YNFKEQ. The CDR3 here is CASSSSGERETQYF. CDR3 DNA sequence: TGTGCCAGCAGTTCCTCGGGAGAGAGAGAGACCCAGTACTTC.

The chain uses TRBV19 and TRBJ2-7, with 10 bases identical to TRBD2. V dropped 1 base and J dropped 3; count of bases not matched to a gene: 12. Germline V CDR1 and CDR2: LNHDA, SQIVND (reference sequence). This CDR3 is built from 18 residues. The CDR3 region is CASSIGLGASGSYYEQYF. The DNA for the CDR3 is TGTGCCAGTAGTATAGGATTGGGAGCTAGCGGGAGTTACTACGAGCAGTACTTC.

This clone showed up just a few times. This rearrangement joins TRBV7-2 to TRBJ2-7; perhaps TRBD2 as D (6 bases). The CDR3 length is 14 residues. V was shortened by 4 bases and J by 5 bases, with 15 bases between the two germline ends. Germline V CDR1 and CDR2: SGHTA, FQGNSA. CDR3 sequence: CASSSTSWFDEQYF. CDR3 coding DNA: TGTGCCAGCAGCTCGACTAGTTGGTTCGACGAGCAGTACTTC.

This clone was seen just once. The V gene is TRBV6-5, the J gene TRBJ2-3; D perhaps matches TRBD1 (6 bases). The length of the CDR3 is 16 residues. Germline V gene data show CDR1 as MNHEY and CDR2 as SVGAGI. V was trimmed by 4 bases and J by 5 bases, leaving 19 bases between them. The CDR3 coding sequence is TGTGCCAGCAGTTTGGGGGCAGGGCGCTCGGGAGATACGCAGTATTTT. Translating it yields CASSLGAGRSGDTQYF.